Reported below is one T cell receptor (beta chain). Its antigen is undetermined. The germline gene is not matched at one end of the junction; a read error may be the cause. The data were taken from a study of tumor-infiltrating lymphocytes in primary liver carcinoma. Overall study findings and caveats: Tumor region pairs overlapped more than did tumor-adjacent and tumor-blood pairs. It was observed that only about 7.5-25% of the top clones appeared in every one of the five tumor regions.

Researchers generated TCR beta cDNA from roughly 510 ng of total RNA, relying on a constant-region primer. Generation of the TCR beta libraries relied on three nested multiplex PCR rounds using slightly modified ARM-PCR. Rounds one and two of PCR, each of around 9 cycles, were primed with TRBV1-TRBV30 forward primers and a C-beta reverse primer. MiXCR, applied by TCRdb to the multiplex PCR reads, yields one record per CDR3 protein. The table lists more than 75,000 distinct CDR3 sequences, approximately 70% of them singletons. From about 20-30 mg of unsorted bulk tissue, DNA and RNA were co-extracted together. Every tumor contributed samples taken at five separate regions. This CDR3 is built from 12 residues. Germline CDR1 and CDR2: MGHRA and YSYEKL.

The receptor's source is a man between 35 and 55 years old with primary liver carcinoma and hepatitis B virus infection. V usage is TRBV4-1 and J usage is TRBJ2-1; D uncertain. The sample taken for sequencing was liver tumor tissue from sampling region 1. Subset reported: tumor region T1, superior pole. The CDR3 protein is CASSQGYNERFF. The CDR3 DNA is TGCGCCAGCAGCCAAGGATACAATGAGCGGTTCTTC.